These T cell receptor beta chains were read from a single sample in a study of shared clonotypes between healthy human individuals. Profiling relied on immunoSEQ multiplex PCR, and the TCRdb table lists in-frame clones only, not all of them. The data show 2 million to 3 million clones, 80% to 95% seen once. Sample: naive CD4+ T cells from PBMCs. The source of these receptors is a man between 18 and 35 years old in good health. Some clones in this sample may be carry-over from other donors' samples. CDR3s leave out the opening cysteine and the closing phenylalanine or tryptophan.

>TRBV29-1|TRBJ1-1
SVGLRVEAF
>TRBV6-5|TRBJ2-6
ASSYVRNSGANVLT
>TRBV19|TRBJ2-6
AIGQTGANVLT
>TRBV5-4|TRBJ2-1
ASSDRRNEQF
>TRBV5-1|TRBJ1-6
ASSLELGRNSPLH
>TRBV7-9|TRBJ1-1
ASSLLRAGSEAF
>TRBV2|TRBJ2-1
ASSASGRAHNEQF
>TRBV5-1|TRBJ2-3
ASSLTPGSGTDTQY
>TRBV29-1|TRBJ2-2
SGGTGTGELF
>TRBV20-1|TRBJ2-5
SGQSETQY
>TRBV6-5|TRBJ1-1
ASSFFRTMNTEAF
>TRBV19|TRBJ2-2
ASSSRLVLGGELF
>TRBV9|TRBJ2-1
ASSAWTGENEQF
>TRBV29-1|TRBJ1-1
SAGDRGLNEAF
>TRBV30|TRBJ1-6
AWSGGTGGLSTLH
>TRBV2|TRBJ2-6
ASSAEPGANVLT
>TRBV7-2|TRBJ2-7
ASSPMAGVYEQY